This entry concerns a single T cell receptor beta chain. Its cognate antigen is unknown. The source of the sample is a study of blood T cells in healthy people across ages. Study results and caveats: Researchers judged that diversity estimates from one million T cells fell short of true values.

Germline values: CDR1 MNHNY, CDR2 SVGAGI (reference sequence). V lost 2 bases, J lost 1 base, and 8 bases lay in between. CDR3 size: 15 residues. A second PCR of roughly 6 to 12 cycles used a sample-barcoded 5' primer and a J-beta primer mix. TCRdb ran MiXCR on the 5' RACE reads and lists one entry per CDR3 protein. The sample holds under 1,000,000 distinct CDR3 sequences; approximately 35% are singletons and the top ten take roughly 13%. Each donor gave 9 to 10 milliliters of peripheral blood. The specimen was blood. The chain recombines TRBV6-6 with TRBJ2-2; perhaps TRBD1 as D (6 bases). The sequence came from a man between 18 and 29 years old in good health. CDR3 DNA sequence: TGTGCCAGCAGTTACAAACAGGGGAACACCGGGGAGCTGTTTTTT. It translates to CASSYKQGNTGELFF.